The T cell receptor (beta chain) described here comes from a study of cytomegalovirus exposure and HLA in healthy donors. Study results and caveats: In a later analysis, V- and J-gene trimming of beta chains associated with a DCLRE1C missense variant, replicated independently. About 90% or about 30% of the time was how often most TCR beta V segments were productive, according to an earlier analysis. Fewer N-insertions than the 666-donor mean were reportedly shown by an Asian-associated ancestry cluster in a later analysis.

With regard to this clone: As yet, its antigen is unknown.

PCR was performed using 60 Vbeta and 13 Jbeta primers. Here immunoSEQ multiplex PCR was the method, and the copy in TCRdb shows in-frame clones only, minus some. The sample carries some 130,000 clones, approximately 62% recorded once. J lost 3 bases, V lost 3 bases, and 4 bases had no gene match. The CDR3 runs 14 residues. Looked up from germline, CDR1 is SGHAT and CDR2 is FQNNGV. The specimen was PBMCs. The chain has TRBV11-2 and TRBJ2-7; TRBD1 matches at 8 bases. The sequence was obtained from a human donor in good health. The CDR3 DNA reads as TGTGCCAGCAGCTTTCCGGGACAGGTCTACGAGCAGTACTTC. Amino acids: CASSFPGQVYEQYF. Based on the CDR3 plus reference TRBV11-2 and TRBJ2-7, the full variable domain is EAGVAQSPRYKIIEKRQSVAFWCNPISGHATLYWYQQILGQGPKLLIQFQNNGVVDDSQLPKDRFSAERLKGVDSTLKIQPAKLEDSAVYLCASSFPGQVYEQYFGPGTRLTVT.